The sequence of this T cell receptor (beta chain) was determined in a study of cytomegalovirus exposure and HLA in healthy donors. In the study overall: Inside one of the first data releases sat some 85 million unique TCRs taken from HLA-typed donors. General study findings and limits: V segments that were indistinguishable, TRBV6-2 and TRBV6-3 among them, were omitted from analysis.

The CDR3 loop spans 15 amino acids. The junction had 10 bases not matched to a gene; V was cut back by 4 bases and J by 6 bases. CDR1 is KGHSH, CDR2 LQKENI, per germline. The PCR had 60 Vbeta and 13 Jbeta primers. TCRdb keeps only in-frame clones here, not all; method: immunoSEQ multiplex PCR. The profile shows 55,000 to 80,000 clones, 65% to 85% of them singletons. A note on this clone: No antigen is known for it.

Source material: PBMCs. The chain carries TRBV18 and TRBJ2-5; TRBD2 agrees at 8 bases. The sequence came from a woman aged 25 to 39 in good health and CMV-seronegative. CDR3 DNA sequence: TGTGCCAGCTCACTGGACGGGGGGGCAGTGAAGACCCAGTACTTC. Translated, it gives CASSLDGGAVKTQYF.